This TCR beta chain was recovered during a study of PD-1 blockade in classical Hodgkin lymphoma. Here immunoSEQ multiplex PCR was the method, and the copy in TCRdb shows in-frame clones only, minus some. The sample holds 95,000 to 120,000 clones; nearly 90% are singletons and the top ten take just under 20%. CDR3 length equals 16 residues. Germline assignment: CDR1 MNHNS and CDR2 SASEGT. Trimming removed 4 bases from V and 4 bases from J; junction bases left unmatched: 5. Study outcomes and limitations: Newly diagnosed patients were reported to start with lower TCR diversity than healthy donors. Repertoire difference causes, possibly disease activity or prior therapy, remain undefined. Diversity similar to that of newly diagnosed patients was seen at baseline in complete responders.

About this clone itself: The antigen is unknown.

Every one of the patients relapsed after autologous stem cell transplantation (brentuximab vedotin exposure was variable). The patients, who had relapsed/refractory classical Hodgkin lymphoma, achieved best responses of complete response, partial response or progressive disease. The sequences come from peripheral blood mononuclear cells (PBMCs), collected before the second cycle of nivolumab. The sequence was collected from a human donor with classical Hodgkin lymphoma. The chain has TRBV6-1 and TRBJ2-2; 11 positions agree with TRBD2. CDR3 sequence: CASSVLAGAGTGELFF. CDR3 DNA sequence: TGTGCCAGCAGTGTACTAGCGGGAGCGGGCACCGGGGAGCTGTTTTTT.